These 9 T cell receptor beta chains originate from one sample sequenced in a study of human T cells and chemical hapten exposure (dated by TCRdb to the early 2020s). The sample's time point label, in plain terms: patch test 3, about 24 weeks after DPC sensitization. This specimen's treatment or condition label, per the study, means: therapeutic diphenylcyclopropenone sensitization with weekly scalp DPC. Libraries came from RACE. Sequenced on a NextSeq 500. The raw public data were reprocessed by TCRdb itself: fastp quality trimming at Q25, MiXCR clonotype calling, in-frame beta chains only. All rows with the same CDR3 protein become a single entry with the most common DNA and genes. The sample contains just over 95,000 distinct CDR3 sequences, roughly 27% of them found a single time. The ten largest make up 10% of the sample. Sequenced material: whole blood, taken in connection with sensitization to the hapten diphenylcyclopropenone (DPC). All receptors derive from a man aged 35 to 55 with alopecia areata. Some clones in this sample may be carry-over from other donors' samples.

The rearrangement joins TRBV20-1 to TRBJ1-6; 10 bases are shared with TRBD1. The V gene end was trimmed by 2 bases and the J gene end by 6 bases; junction bases not matched to a gene: 10. The CDR3 extends over 17 amino acids. Germline lookup yields CDR1 DFQATT and CDR2 SNEGSKA (reference sequence). The CDR3 loop is CSARPSTGTGANSPLHF. The CDR3, as DNA: TGCAGTGCTAGACCCTCCACCGGGACAGGGGCTAATTCACCCCTCCACTTT.

This clonotype was seen many times. The chain combines TRBV6-1 with TRBJ2-1; D might be TRBD2 (5 bases). The germline V gene encodes CDR1 MNHNS and CDR2 SASEGT. The CDR3 has 17 residues. V shed 1 base and J shed 0 bases, with 13 bases lying between them. The CDR3 region is CASSEVKRQSSYNEQFF. CDR3 DNA sequence: TGTGCCAGCAGTGAAGTAAAGCGGCAGAGCTCCTACAATGAGCAGTTCTTC.

This clonotype was counted a few times. The V and J genes are TRBV2 and TRBJ1-5; D may be TRBD1 (6 bases). Germline V gene sequence: CDR1 SNHLY, CDR2 FYNNEI. The CDR3 totals 13 residues. V was shortened by 5 bases and J by 7 bases, with 12 bases between the two germline ends. Here the CDR3 reads CASSPDRRQPQHF. Written as DNA, the CDR3 is TGTGCCAGCAGTCCCGACAGGAGGCAGCCCCAGCATTTT. The full variable domain, rest sourced from reference TRBV2 and TRBJ1-5, is EPEVTQTPSHQVTQMGQEVILRCVPISNHLYFYWYRQILGQKVEFLVSFYNNEISEKSEIFDDQFSVERPDGSNFTLKIRSTKLEDSAMYFCASSPDRRQPQHFGDGTRLSIL.

The chain carries TRBV5-1 and TRBJ1-1; 8 nucleotides line up with TRBD1. Germline trimming cut 4 bases from V and 1 base from J; bases unmatched to any gene: 3. The CDR3 spans 14 residues. Looked up from germline, CDR1 is SGHRS and CDR2 is YFSETQ. The CDR3 DNA sequence: TGCGCCAGCAGCCGGGGGACAGGGAACACTGAAGCTTTCTTT. Protein sequence: CASSRGTGNTEAFF.

The genes are TRBV28 and TRBJ2-7; 11 positions agree with TRBD2. In germline, CDR1 is MDHEN, CDR2 SYDVKM. Trimming took 8 bases from V and 7 from J; bases not matched to a gene: 13. The CDR3 is 15 residues long. The DNA of the CDR3 is TGTGCCAGCTCCCAAGTAGCGGGAGGGCCCAAAGAGCAGTACTTC. The encoded protein is CASSQVAGGPKEQYF. The whole variable domain, filled in from reference TRBV28 and TRBJ2-7, reads DVKVTQSSRYLVKRTGEKVFLECVQDMDHENMFWYRQDPGLGLRLIYFSYDVKMKEKGDIPEGYSVSREKKERFSLILESASTNQTSMYLCASSQVAGGPKEQYFGPGTRLTVT.

This clonotype was seen a few times. The chain uses TRBV10-1 and TRBJ2-3, with 8 bases fitting TRBD1. CDR3 length equals 15 residues. In germline, CDR1 is WNHNN, CDR2 SYGVQD (reference sequence). V trimming: 8 bases; J trimming: 5 bases; junction bases outside the gene matches: 12. CDR3 sequence: CASGRQGLTEDTQYF. The CDR3 nucleotides are TGCGCCAGCGGGAGACAGGGGCTGACGGAAGATACGCAGTATTTT.

The rearrangement uses TRBV27 and TRBJ1-2; 8 nucleotides line up with TRBD1. The V segment lost 8 bases and the J segment 1 base; nucleotides outside the gene matches: 3. The germline CDR1 and CDR2 sequences are MNHEY and SMNVEV (reference sequence). The CDR3 is 13 amino acids. The CDR3 DNA follows: TGTGCCAGCGGGGACAGGTTTAACTATGGCTACACCTTC. This gives the protein CASGDRFNYGYTF.

In this sample, this clonotype turned up many times. J is TRBJ1-6 and V is TRBV12-3 or TRBV12-4; a possible D gene is TRBD1 (5 bases). The CDR3 extends over 16 amino acids. V was trimmed by 7 bases and J by 5 bases, leaving 18 bases between them. CDR3 DNA sequence: TGTGCCAGCACCCCTCTCCGGGACGGAAATAATTCACCCCTCCACTTT. Its translation: CASTPLRDGNNSPLHF.

The gene calls are TRBV7-3 and TRBJ2-5; 11 nucleotides line up with TRBD2. CDR1 is SGHTA and CDR2 is FQGTGA in the germline V gene. With V trimmed by 4 bases and J by 2 bases, 9 bases remained unmatched. The CDR3 has 17 amino acids. The CDR3 nucleotides read TGTGCCAGCAGCTACACAGGCCGGACTAGCGGGCAAGAGACCCAGTACTTC. Translated, it gives CASSYTGRTSGQETQYF.